The 24 T cell receptor beta chains given below trace back to one sample, sequenced in a study of blood T cell repertoires in COVID-19. Measured with immunoSEQ multiplex PCR; TCRdb has only the in-frame clones, and not every one. The sample shows hundreds of thousands of clones, 80% to 90% of them seen only once. Sequenced: PBMCs or T cells enriched from blood (not recorded which). These receptors originate from a man aged 25 to 40 who had recovered from COVID-19.

This clone is a singleton in its sample. The chain links TRBV12-3 or TRBV12-4 to TRBJ1-2; D is ambiguous. The CDR3 is 13 amino acids. Trimming removed 3 bases from V and 7 bases from J, with 12 bases in between. CDR3 sequence: CASSLAGFSGYTF. CDR3 nucleotides: TGTGCCAGCAGTTTGGCGGGTTTTTCTGGCTACACCTTC.

The chain recombines TRBV12-3 or TRBV12-4 with TRBJ1-2, with unresolved D. This CDR3 is 12 amino acids long. Trimming shortened V by 3 bases and J by 7 bases, and 9 bases separated the two germline ends. DNA of the CDR3: TGTGCCAGCAGTTTCAGGCCGAGTGGCTACACCTTC. The encoded protein is CASSFRPSGYTF.

V is TRBV10-1 and J is TRBJ2-2; the match to TRBD1 covers 10 bases. CDR1 and CDR2 from the germline V gene are WNHNN and SYGVQD (reference sequence). The CDR3 sequence is 17 residues long. The V and J ends lost 0 bases and 4 bases, in that order; junction bases with no gene match: 5. CDR3 sequence (DNA): TGCGCCAGCAGTGAGTCGTACGGGACAGGGGTCACCGGGGAGCTGTTTTTT. It translates to CASSESYGTGVTGELFF.

The chain is built from TRBV14 and TRBJ2-6, with D perhaps TRBD1 (6 bases). The CDR3 contains 17 residues. Germline CDR1 SGHDN, CDR2 FVKESK. The V end was cut by 0 bases, the J end by 0 bases, with 9 bases between. This CDR3 reads CASSQDRGSSGANVLTF. CDR3 in DNA: TGTGCCAGCAGCCAAGACAGGGGAAGCTCTGGGGCCAACGTCCTGACTTTC.

The genes are TRBV18 and TRBJ1-3; D is ambiguous. Germline CDR1 reads KGHSH; CDR2 reads LQKENI. Trimming took 3 bases from V and 1 from J, leaving 7 bases between them. The CDR3 loop spans 14 amino acids. The CDR3 region has the DNA TGTGCCAGCTCACCGGGCACATCTGGAAACACCATATATTTT. Translated, it gives CASSPGTSGNTIYF.

The rearrangement uses TRBV7-9 and TRBJ1-1, with unresolved D. The length of the CDR3 is 13 residues. With 6 bases removed from V and 4 bases from J, the gap between germline ends came to 12 bases. Looked up from germline, CDR1 is SEHNR and CDR2 is FQNEAQ (reference sequence). CDR3 region: CASRSTLLTEAFF. CDR3 in DNA: TGTGCCAGCAGGTCGACACTCCTCACTGAAGCTTTCTTT. The full variable domain, in which reference TRBV7-9 and TRBJ1-1 provide the parts outside the CDR3, is DTGVSQNPRHKITKRGQNVTFRCDPISEHNRLYWYRQTLGQGPEFLTYFQNEAQLEKSRLLSDRFSAERPKGSFSTLEIQRTEQGDSAMYLCASRSTLLTEAFFGQGTRLTVV.

CDR3 sequence: CASSLKLAGGPNTGELFF. The CDR3 nucleotides are TGCGCCAGCAGCCTAAAACTAGCGGGGGGGCCGAACACCGGGGAGCTGTTTTTT. This chain connects TRBV5-1 to TRBJ2-2; TRBD2 matches at 13 bases. After removal of 4 bases from V and 0 bases from J, the junction contained 6 bases not matched to a gene. CDR1 is SGHRS and CDR2 is YFSETQ in the germline V gene. The CDR3 covers 18 residues.

The sample holds one count of this clone. The chain carries TRBV9 and TRBJ1-6; TRBD1 matches at 8 bases. The junction had 9 bases not matched to a gene; V was cut back by 6 bases and J by 7 bases. The V gene's germline CDR1 is SGDLS and CDR2 YYNGEE. The CDR3 covers 15 residues. The CDR3 region is CASNPGQGGNSPLHF. For the CDR3, the DNA is TGTGCCAGCAACCCCGGACAGGGCGGCAATTCACCCCTCCACTTT.

This clone occurred once. This chain connects TRBV5-1 to TRBJ2-5, with TRBD1 identical over 9 bases. The CDR3 sequence is 14 residues long. Germline trimming cut 4 bases from V and 4 bases from J; bases unmatched to any gene: 5. The germline gives CDR1 SGHRS, CDR2 YFSETQ. CDR3 amino acids: CASSTDRGGETQYF. Written as DNA, the CDR3 is TGCGCCAGCAGCACGGACAGGGGAGGAGAGACCCAGTACTTC.

V gene TRBV5-8 combines with J gene TRBJ2-1; D possibly corresponds to TRBD2 (6 bases). The germline CDR1 and CDR2 sequences are SGHTS and YDEGEE. Trimming removed 1 base at V and 1 base at J, with 9 bases between. The CDR3 consists of 15 residues. CDR3 DNA sequence: TGTGCCAGCAGCTTGCGGGGGTCGTCCTACAATGAGCAGTTCTTC. As protein: CASSLRGSSYNEQFF.

The chain combines TRBV4-1 with TRBJ1-2; 7 positions agree with TRBD1. Germline trimming cut 0 bases from V and 13 bases from J; bases unmatched to any gene: 17. CDR3 length: 16 amino acids. The germline V gene has CDR1 MGHRA and CDR2 YSYEKL. In DNA form, the CDR3 reads TGCGCCAGCAGCCAAGATCTGAAAGGGGGCGGGCCGGCGGGCACCTTC. Protein sequence: CASSQDLKGGGPAGTF.

The chain employs TRBV19 and TRBJ1-4, with a tentative D call TRBD1 (6 bases). Per germline, CDR1 LNHDA and CDR2 SQIVND (reference sequence). Trimming stripped 10 bases from V and 0 bases from J, with 18 bases between. The CDR3 length is 16 residues. The CDR3 loop reads CAIWTAGKTTNEKLFF. DNA of the CDR3: TGTGCCATCTGGACAGCCGGTAAAACAACTAATGAAAAACTGTTTTTT.

The chain carries TRBV11-2 and TRBJ1-2; no firm D call. V was shortened by 1 base and J by 7 bases, with 13 bases between the two germline ends. The CDR3 runs 14 residues. Germline CDR1 and CDR2: SGHAT and FQNNGV. The CDR3: CASSLGRWSAGYTF. CDR3 nucleotide sequence: TGTGCCAGCAGCTTAGGCCGATGGAGTGCTGGCTACACCTTC.

The chain combines TRBV18 with TRBJ2-7, with 9 bases fitting TRBD2. This CDR3 comprises 15 residues. The germline V gene has CDR1 KGHSH and CDR2 LQKENI. J gave up 3 bases and V 4 bases, and 7 bases lay outside the gene matches. The CDR3 nucleotides are TGTGCCAGCTCACTGACTAGCGGAACTATCTACGAGCAGTACTTC. As protein: CASSLTSGTIYEQYF.

This sequence joins TRBV10-3 and TRBJ2-3; 7 positions match TRBD1. V trimming: 6 bases; J trimming: 0 bases; junction bases outside the gene matches: 6. The CDR3 is made up of 15 amino acids. CDR1 and CDR2 from the germline V gene are ENHRY and SYGVKD. The CDR3 loop is CAIRGQPSSTDTQYF. The CDR3 DNA reads as TGTGCCATCAGGGGACAGCCTTCTAGCACAGATACGCAGTATTTT.

This chain connects TRBV10-3 to TRBJ2-1; weak D call: TRBD2 (5 bases). The CDR3 is made up of 16 amino acids. Deletions cut 3 bases from V and 5 bases from J, with 17 bases between. Germline CDR1 reads ENHRY; CDR2 reads SYGVKD. In nucleotides, the CDR3 is TGTGCCATCAGTGAAAGTGGGAGAGGTGGGAACAATGAGCAGTTCTTC. Translated, it gives CAISESGRGGNNEQFF.

The chain has TRBV11-3 and TRBJ1-1; possible D gene TRBD1, 6 bases. V lost 5 bases and J lost 3, with 19 bases in between. Germline V gene sequence: CDR1 SGHNT, CDR2 YENEEA. This CDR3 region has 16 residues. For the CDR3, the DNA is TGTGCCAGCAGCCCTGGTAGGGGGGGCGGGGACACTGAAGCTTTCTTT. It yields the protein CASSPGRGGGDTEAFF.

The chain recombines TRBV28 with TRBJ2-7; TRBD1 is a possible D gene (6 bases). The CDR3 has 14 residues. CDR1 and CDR2 (germline): MDHEN, SYDVKM. Trimming left V 5 bases short and J 3 bases short, with 14 bases between. In nucleotides, the CDR3 is TGTGCCAGCAGTCCCCCAGGGGAAGTCTACGAGCAGTACTTC. This gives the protein CASSPPGEVYEQYF.

The chain is built from TRBV15 and TRBJ1-2, with D possibly matching TRBD1 (5 bases). Trimming took off 0 bases at V and 7 bases at J, with 12 bases between the two ends. The CDR3 loop spans 14 amino acids. Germline V CDR1 and CDR2: LNHNV, YYDKDF (reference sequence). The CDR3 nucleotides are TGTGCCACCAGCAGAGAGGCAGGGAAAGTTGGCTACACCTTC. It codes for CATSREAGKVGYTF.

CDR3 residues: CASPSAGFPAYEQYF. The CDR3 region has the DNA TGTGCCAGCCCCTCCGCGGGGTTCCCGGCCTACGAGCAGTACTTC. The V gene is TRBV11-3, the J gene TRBJ2-7; D is perhaps TRBD2 (6 bases). The CDR3 consists of 15 residues. Per the germline V gene, CDR1 is SGHNT and CDR2 is YENEEA. V was shortened by 8 bases and J by 2 bases, with 19 bases between the two germline ends. The variable domain in full, completed from reference TRBV11-3 and TRBJ2-7, reads EAGVVQSPRYKIIEKKQPVAFWCNPISGHNTLYWYLQNLGQGPELLIRYENEEAVDDSQLPKDRFSAERLKGVDSTLKIQPAELGDSAVYLCASPSAGFPAYEQYFGPGTRLTVT.

In this sample, this clone turned up a few times. V usage is TRBV7-9 and J usage is TRBJ1-5, with a tentative D call TRBD1 (6 bases). V lost 0 bases to trimming and J lost 3 bases, with 15 bases between them. From germline, CDR1 is SEHNR and CDR2 FQNEAQ (reference sequence). The length of the CDR3 is 17 residues. CDR3: CASSLAGAGANNQPQHF. Written as DNA, the CDR3 is TGTGCCAGCAGCTTAGCGGGGGCAGGGGCCAACAATCAGCCCCAGCATTTT.

The chain carries TRBV2 and TRBJ1-1; 9 bases match TRBD1. Germline V gene sequence: CDR1 SNHLY, CDR2 FYNNEI. CDR3 length: 13 amino acids. Trimming removed 7 bases from V and 11 bases from J; junction bases left unmatched: 11. The CDR3 DNA reads TGTGCCAGCACTTGGGACAGGGATACTTCGGCTTTCTTT. Translated, it gives CASTWDRDTSAFF.

The chain is built from TRBV3-1 (or the pseudogene TRBV3-2) and TRBJ2-1, with D perhaps matching TRBD2 (6 bases). This CDR3 region has 13 residues. CDR1 is LGHDT and CDR2 is YNNKEL in the germline V gene (reference sequence). V lost 0 bases and J 12 bases, leaving 12 bases between the germline ends. The DNA of the CDR3 is TGTGCCAGCAGCCAAGAAGGCGGGATTTCGCAGTTCTTC. It yields the protein CASSQEGGISQFF.

This clone was observed once. V is TRBV24-1 and J is TRBJ1-2, with TRBD1 matching over 8 bases. The CDR3 length is 15 residues. Germline assignment: CDR1 KGHDR and CDR2 SFDVKD. Germline trimming cut 5 bases from V and 8 bases from J; bases unmatched to any gene: 12. The chain's CDR3 is CATSGTGTGMGGYTF. CDR3 nucleotide sequence: TGTGCCACCAGTGGTACTGGGACAGGCATGGGGGGCTACACCTTC.